One and the same sample provided the 28 T cell receptor beta chains below, sequenced in a study of cytomegalovirus exposure and HLA in healthy donors. PCR used 60 Vbeta primers and 13 Jbeta primers. Repertoires were generated with immunoSEQ multiplex PCR, while TCRdb's copy carries only in-frame clones and drops some. The sample has 35,000 to 45,000 clones. Material for sequencing was PBMCs. The receptors derive from a man aged 25-40 years in good health and CMV-seronegative.

V is TRBV6-4 and J is TRBJ2-3; D call uncertain. The CDR3 consists of 13 residues. V was clipped by 3 bases and J by 0 bases, with 4 bases between them. Germline assignment: CDR1 MRHNA and CDR2 SNTAGT. Here the CDR3 DNA reads TGTGCCAGCAGTGAGGGCAGCACAGATACGCAGTATTTT. Translating it yields CASSEGSTDTQYF.

The V gene is TRBV7-9, the J gene TRBJ1-5; TRBD1 matches 8 bases. V lost 4 bases and J lost 7; bases outside the gene matches: 12. CDR1 is SEHNR and CDR2 is FQNEAQ in the germline V gene (reference sequence). The CDR3 contains 16 residues. The CDR3 spells CASSYGRPTGDQPQHF. The CDR3 DNA follows: TGTGCCAGCAGCTACGGCCGGCCGACAGGGGACCAGCCCCAGCATTTT.

The chain links TRBV4-3 to TRBJ1-6; D may be TRBD1 (5 bases). The germline V and J ends were trimmed by 1 base and 10 bases, with 11 bases remaining between them. Germline-derived CDR1 and CDR2 are LGHNA and YSLEER. The CDR3 is 14 amino acids. The CDR3 sequence: CASSQVGGVSPLHF. The CDR3 DNA sequence: TGCGCCAGCAGCCAAGTGGGGGGGGTCTCACCCCTCCACTTT.

The chain has TRBV5-1 and TRBJ1-2; D remains unclear. Germline CDR1 SGHRS, CDR2 YFSETQ. This CDR3 is built from 14 residues. V shed 2 bases and J shed 0 bases, with 8 bases lying between them. CDR3 sequence (DNA): TGCGCCAGCAGCTTTGACGGAGCTAACTATGGCTACACCTTC. The encoded protein is CASSFDGANYGYTF.

As for this clone: The junction does not match germline at one end; this may be a read error. The chain uses TRBV7-9 and TRBJ1-2, with D uncertain. The CDR3 has 12 residues. Per the germline V gene, CDR1 is SEHNR and CDR2 is FQNEAQ (reference sequence). In DNA form, the CDR3 reads TGTGCCAGCAGCTTAGAAGTAGTTCAGAGGCATTTC. Its translation: CASSLEVVQRHF.

This rearrangement joins TRBV6-1 to TRBJ1-5, with D uncertain. This CDR3 has 11 amino acids. Per the germline V gene, CDR1 is MNHNS and CDR2 is SASEGT. Trimming removed 4 bases at V and 9 bases at J, with 7 bases between. CDR3 coding DNA: TGTGCCAGCAGTGCTCGGGGGCCCCAGCATTTT. Encoded protein: CASSARGPQHF.

The genes are TRBV30 and TRBJ2-6; 9 nucleotides align to TRBD1. With V trimmed by 8 bases and J by 0 bases, 5 bases remained unmatched. Germline CDR1 and CDR2: GTSNPN and SVGIG (reference sequence). The CDR3 spans 15 residues. The CDR3 sequence is CAEGQGDSGANVLTF. The CDR3 DNA follows: TGTGCCGAGGGACAGGGAGACTCTGGGGCCAACGTCCTGACTTTC.

The chain recombines TRBV30 with TRBJ1-5; D remains ambiguous. V was trimmed by 0 bases and J by 7 bases, leaving 10 bases between them. The CDR3 spans 13 residues. Germline-derived CDR1 and CDR2 are GTSNPN and SVGIG (reference sequence). The CDR3 reads CAWSVSLRQPQHF. In nucleotides, the CDR3 is TGTGCCTGGAGTGTAAGCTTACGGCAGCCCCAGCATTTT. Complete variable domain (other parts from reference TRBV30 and TRBJ1-5): SQTIHQWPATLVQPVGSPLSLECTVEGTSNPNLYWYRQAAGRGLQLLFYSVGIGQISSEVPQNLSASRPQDRQFILSSKKLLLSDSGFYLCAWSVSLRQPQHFGDGTRLSIL.

The genes are TRBV5-1 and TRBJ2-1, with D possibly TRBD2 on 5 matching bases. The CDR3 extends over 14 amino acids. Trimming shortened V by 2 bases and J by 3 bases, and 9 bases separated the two germline ends. The germline CDR1 and CDR2 sequences are SGHRS and YFSETQ. Written as DNA, the CDR3 is TGCGCCAGCAGCTTTGGCGGGTTCTACAATGAGCAGTTCTTC. Amino acids: CASSFGGFYNEQFF.

The genes are TRBV7-3 and TRBJ2-2; TRBD1 might be the D (5 bases). V dropped 5 bases and J dropped 4 bases, with 11 bases sitting between them. The CDR3 is made up of 14 amino acids. Germline V gene data show CDR1 as SGHTA and CDR2 as FQGTGA. CDR3 DNA: TGTGCCAGCAGCCCATACGACAGCACCGGGGAGCTGTTTTTT. Translating it yields CASSPYDSTGELFF. The entire variable domain, with the rest obtained from reference TRBV7-3 and TRBJ2-2, is as follows: GAGVSQTPSNKVTEKGKYVELRCDPISGHTALYWYRQSLGQGPEFLIYFQGTGAADDSGLPNDRFFAVRPEGSVSTLKIQRTERGDSAVYLCASSPYDSTGELFFGEGSRLTVL.

The chain carries TRBV5-1 and TRBJ2-3; 11 bases match TRBD1. J gave up 4 bases and V 4 bases, and 14 bases lay outside the gene matches. The CDR3 has 18 amino acids. Germline loops: CDR1 SGHRS, CDR2 YFSETQ. CDR3 in DNA: TGCGCCAGCAGCCGGGGGACAGGGGGGGTCTCGCACGCAGATACGCAGTATTTT. This gives the protein CASSRGTGGVSHADTQYF. Using reference TRBV5-1 and TRBJ2-3 for the parts outside the CDR3, the full variable domain is KAGVTQTPRYLIKTRGQQVTLSCSPISGHRSVSWYQQTPGQGLQFLFEYFSETQRNKGNFPGRFSGRQFSNSRSEMNVSTLELGDSALYLCASSRGTGGVSHADTQYFGPGTRLTVL.

The chain recombines TRBV11-3 with TRBJ2-3; 9 bases fit TRBD2. V gave up 0 bases and J gave up 2 bases; unmatched junction bases: 6. The CDR3 totals 17 residues. Germline CDR1 is SGHNT and CDR2 is YENEEA. CDR3 region: CASSLDKLAGLTDTQYF. DNA of the CDR3: TGTGCCAGCAGCTTAGATAAACTAGCGGGCCTCACAGATACGCAGTATTTT.

The V and J genes are TRBV4-3 and TRBJ1-6, with D perhaps TRBD1 (6 bases). The CDR3 spans 17 residues. V lost 0 bases and J 0 bases, leaving 9 bases between the germline ends. The germline CDR1 and CDR2 sequences are LGHNA and YSLEER. The CDR3 region has the DNA TGCGCCAGCAGCCAAGACCCGGACAGCTCCTATAATTCACCCCTCCACTTT. It yields the protein CASSQDPDSSYNSPLHF.

For the CDR3, the DNA is TGTGCCAGCAGTCGCGCATACGACAATGAGCAGTTCTTC. Encoded protein: CASSRAYDNEQFF. The chain employs TRBV6-4 and TRBJ2-1; no firm D call. V lost 5 bases, J lost 5 bases, and 10 bases lay in between. The CDR3 runs 13 residues. CDR1 MRHNA and CDR2 SNTAGT come from the germline V gene.

This chain links TRBV29-1 with TRBJ2-1; possible D gene TRBD2, 5 bases. The CDR3 is made up of 13 amino acids. V shed 7 bases and J shed 3 bases, with 13 bases lying between them. CDR1 and CDR2 (germline): SQVTM, ANQGSEA. The CDR3 reads CSANKAVYNEQFF. CDR3 bases: TGCAGCGCCAACAAAGCGGTCTACAATGAGCAGTTCTTC.

The rearrangement links TRBV5-1 to TRBJ1-1; D is undetermined. CDR1 and CDR2 (germline): SGHRS, YFSETQ. The V and J ends lost 7 bases and 5 bases respectively, with 9 bases between them. This CDR3 is 11 amino acids long. The CDR3 sequence is CASRTGTEAFF. The CDR3 coding sequence is TGCGCCAGCCGTACGGGGACTGAAGCTTTCTTT.

The chain couples TRBV7-2 to TRBJ2-7, with TRBD1 matching 7 bases. From germline, CDR1 is SGHTA and CDR2 FQGNSA. CDR3 length: 13 amino acids. The junction had 5 bases not matched to a gene; V was cut back by 6 bases and J by 3 bases. CDR3 sequence reads: CASSQGQYYEQYF. The CDR3 nucleotides read TGTGCCAGCAGTCAGGGACAGTACTACGAGCAGTACTTC.

The chain recombines TRBV5-1 with TRBJ2-1, with D possibly matching TRBD2 (5 bases). The germline gives CDR1 SGHRS, CDR2 YFSETQ. This CDR3 is built from 16 residues. V was shortened by 1 base and J by 9 bases, with 20 bases between the two germline ends. As DNA, the CDR3 is TGCGCCAGCAGCTTGATTGGTGGGAATAGCGTCTCTGAGCAGTTCTTC. Its translation: CASSLIGGNSVSEQFF.

The gene calls are TRBV6-1 and TRBJ1-3; D possibly corresponds to TRBD1 (6 bases). V was trimmed by 4 bases and J by 3 bases, leaving 16 bases between them. The germline CDR1 and CDR2 sequences are MNHNS and SASEGT. There are 16 residues in the CDR3. This CDR3 is CASSAKTGSIGNTIYF. DNA of the CDR3: TGTGCCAGCAGTGCCAAGACAGGCTCTATTGGAAACACCATATATTTT.

This chain joins TRBV5-4 and TRBJ1-4; no clear D. Germline V gene sequence: CDR1 SGHNT, CDR2 YYREEE (reference sequence). The length of the CDR3 is 16 residues. V was shortened by 1 base and J by 7 bases, with 17 bases between the two germline ends. The CDR3 DNA sequence: TGTGCCAGCAGCTTGTTCCAGGAGGGAGGTAGTGAAAAACTGTTTTTT. Amino acid sequence: CASSLFQEGGSEKLFF. Supplemented by reference TRBV5-4 and TRBJ1-4, the full variable domain reads ETGVTQSPTHLIKTRGQQVTLRCSSQSGHNTVSWYQQALGQGPQFIFQYYREEENGRGNFPPRFSGLQFPNYSSELNVNALELDDSALYLCASSLFQEGGSEKLFFGSGTQLSVL.

This chain connects TRBV14 to TRBJ1-1, with a possible D match to TRBD1 (6 bases). The V end lost 0 bases, the J end lost 2 bases, and 10 bases lay between the germline ends. Germline CDR1 SGHDN, CDR2 FVKESK. CDR3 length: 15 residues. CDR3 sequence (DNA): TGTGCCAGCAGCCAAGAGACAGGTAGAAACACTGAAGCTTTCTTT. It translates to CASSQETGRNTEAFF. The full variable domain, completed using reference TRBV14 and TRBJ1-1, is EAGVTQFPSHSVIEKGQTVTLRCDPISGHDNLYWYRRVMGKEIKFLLHFVKESKQDESGMPNNRFLAERTGGTYSTLKVQPAELEDSGVYFCASSQETGRNTEAFFGQGTRLTVV.

With respect to this clone: Compared with germline, one end of the junction differs, possibly owing to a read error. The gene calls are TRBV5-1 and TRBJ2-5; TRBD2 aligns across 7 bases. Germline V gene lookup returns CDR1 SGHRS and CDR2 YFSETQ. The CDR3 contains 14 residues. DNA for the CDR3: TGCGCCAGCAGCTTGGCAGCGGGATTAGAGAACCAGTACTTC. Protein product: CASSLAAGLENQYF.

The chain uses TRBV6-4 and TRBJ2-7; 14 bases are a match to TRBD2. The CDR3 is 15 residues long. Germline lookup yields CDR1 MRHNA and CDR2 SNTAGT. The junction had 6 bases not matched to a gene; V was cut back by 6 bases and J by 5 bases. The CDR3, as DNA: TGTGCCAGCAGCAGGGGACTAGCGGGAGTAAACGAGCAGTACTTC. Protein: CASSRGLAGVNEQYF.

The chain couples TRBV29-1 to TRBJ2-1; 10 bases agree with TRBD1. J gave up 9 bases and V 4 bases, and 9 bases lay outside the gene matches. CDR1 SQVTM and CDR2 ANQGSEA come from the germline V gene. The CDR3 sequence is 14 residues long. Written as DNA, the CDR3 is TGCAGCGTTGCCCCGACAGGGGGCATTAGTGAGCAGTTCTTC. This translates into CSVAPTGGISEQFF.

The rearrangement uses TRBV4-2 and TRBJ2-2, with D tentatively TRBD1 (5 bases). This CDR3 contains 15 residues. V was clipped by 0 bases and J by 4 bases, with 9 bases between them. Germline V gives CDR1 LGHNA, CDR2 YNFKEQ. CDR3 in DNA: TGTGCCAGCAGCCAAGATCGACAGAGCACCGGGGAGCTGTTTTTT. The encoded protein is CASSQDRQSTGELFF.

V and J are TRBV15 and TRBJ2-1, with 14 positions matching TRBD2. The CDR3 extends over 18 amino acids. Germline CDR1 reads LNHNV; CDR2 reads YYDKDF (reference sequence). The V gene end was trimmed by 1 base and the J gene end by 10 bases; junction bases not matched to a gene: 12. The CDR3 spells CATSRGERTSGRSGEQFF. The CDR3 coding sequence is TGTGCCACCAGCAGAGGAGAGCGGACTAGCGGGAGGTCCGGGGAGCAGTTCTTC.

The chain employs TRBV5-1 and TRBJ1-1; a weak D match, TRBD1 (5 bases). The germline CDR1 and CDR2 sequences are SGHRS and YFSETQ. Trimming took off 0 bases at V and 4 bases at J, with 7 bases between the two ends. The CDR3 is 13 amino acids. In DNA form, the CDR3 reads TGCGCCAGCAGCTTGGAAAGGGGCACTGAAGCTTTCTTT. Translating gives CASSLERGTEAFF.

The chain uses TRBV6-1 and TRBJ1-5; D call uncertain. The CDR3 extends over 11 amino acids. Trimming left V 5 bases short and J 5 bases short, with 4 bases between. Per germline, CDR1 MNHNS and CDR2 SASEGT. DNA for the CDR3: TGTGCCAGCAGTTCGGATCAGCCCCAGCATTTT. Amino acids: CASSSDQPQHF.